This TCR beta chain was obtained from a study of blood T cell repertoires in COVID-19. Looking at the study overall: Specimens from acute and convalescent COVID-19 originated in the United States, Italy and Spain. T cells, B-cell-depleted T cells, or PBMCs supplied cDNA or gDNA.

This clone showed up just a few times. Authors' processing steps: Estimation of nucleated cell counts was performed using reference gene primer amplification. Profiling relied on immunoSEQ multiplex PCR, and the TCRdb table lists in-frame clones only, not all of them. Clonal size and the V and J genes are those of that table, whereas D and trimming came from the DNA. The sample has 150,000 to 200,000 clones; 84% are singletons. The CDR3 sequence is 14 residues long. Germline CDR1 reads MNHEY; CDR2 reads SVGAGI. V was pared by 0 bases and J by 3 bases, with 6 bases between. Seattle patients were enrolled during active infection and followed longitudinally.

This receptor was identified in a woman in her 70s with COVID-19, enrolled during active disease. V and J are TRBV6-5 and TRBJ1-3; D gene unclear. Sequencing was carried out using peripheral blood. The CDR3 here is CASSYSPGGNTIYF. The CDR3 DNA is TGTGCCAGCAGTTACTCCCCGGGTGGAAACACCATATATTTT.